These 14 T cell receptor beta chains originate from one sample sequenced in a study of post-analysis software for immune sequencing data. Their specific antigens are unknown. The study's findings and limits: The five TRBV segments detected at higher frequency in patients than in controls included TRBV5-6, TRBV5-1 and TRBV20-1.

TCR beta cDNA libraries included unique molecular identifiers. TCRdb reprocessed the PCR reads via MiXCR and lists one record per CDR3 protein. The data contain roughly 870,000 distinct CDR3 sequences, approximately 53% of them singletons. The sample comprised blood. These receptors came from a girl between 5 and 17 years old with multiple sclerosis.

V gene TRBV9 combines with J gene TRBJ1-1; 9 bases line up with TRBD1. The length of the CDR3 is 15 residues. V shed 3 bases and J 4 bases; nucleotides not matched to a gene: 7. Per germline, CDR1 SGDLS and CDR2 YYNGEE. This CDR3 is CASSDPGTGSTEAFF. CDR3 DNA sequence: TGTGCCAGCAGCGACCCGGGGACAGGGAGCACTGAAGCTTTCTTT.

The chain combines TRBV7-9 with TRBJ1-2, with TRBD1 as a possible D gene (5 bases). The CDR3 runs to 15 residues. The germline V gene encodes CDR1 SEHNR and CDR2 FQNEAQ (reference sequence). The V end was cut by 3 bases, the J end by 4 bases, with 15 bases between. The CDR3 DNA reads TGTGCCAGCAGCTTCGGGACCCGGGTTGGCTATGGCTACACCTTC. Protein product: CASSFGTRVGYGYTF.

V is TRBV7-3 and J is TRBJ2-3, with a tentative D call TRBD2 (6 bases). CDR3 length: 15 residues. The V gene's germline CDR1 is SGHTA and CDR2 FQGTGA. V was shortened by 0 bases and J by 2 bases, with 9 bases between the two germline ends. The CDR3 here is CASSLTLAYTDTQYF. The CDR3 DNA follows: TGTGCCAGCAGCTTAACCCTAGCGTACACAGATACGCAGTATTTT.

This rearrangement joins TRBV5-1 to TRBJ2-3; 10 nucleotides agree with TRBD2. This CDR3 has 16 amino acids. Losses at the gene ends were 0 bases for V and 5 bases for J; bases not matched to a gene: 6. Looked up from germline, CDR1 is SGHRS and CDR2 is YFSETQ. CDR3 sequence: CASSLDGAGGIDTQYF. CDR3 sequence (DNA): TGCGCCAGCAGCTTGGATGGAGCGGGAGGGATAGATACGCAGTATTTT. Combining the CDR3 with reference TRBV5-1 and TRBJ2-3 gives the whole variable domain KAGVTQTPRYLIKTRGQQVTLSCSPISGHRSVSWYQQTPGQGLQFLFEYFSETQRNKGNFPGRFSGRQFSNSRSEMNVSTLELGDSALYLCASSLDGAGGIDTQYFGPGTRLTVL.

This chain connects TRBV6-5 to TRBJ1-1; 8 nucleotides match TRBD1. Germline V gives CDR1 MNHEY, CDR2 SVGAGI. This CDR3 contains 17 residues. V lost 2 bases, J lost 1 base, and 9 bases stayed unmatched. This chain's CDR3 is CASSYAQGARGNTEAFF. The DNA for the CDR3 is TGTGCCAGCAGTTACGCGCAGGGGGCAAGGGGGAACACTGAAGCTTTCTTT.

V is TRBV29-1 and J is TRBJ2-5; possible D gene TRBD2, 6 bases. There are 14 residues in the CDR3. V was pared by 3 bases and J by 1 base, with 12 bases between. Looked up from germline, CDR1 is SQVTM and CDR2 is ANQGSEA. In DNA form, the CDR3 reads TGCAGCGTTGATAGGCGGGGCAGCCAAGAGACCCAGTACTTC. Translation gives CSVDRRGSQETQYF. Based on the CDR3 plus reference TRBV29-1 and TRBJ2-5, the full variable domain is SAVISQKPSRDICQRGTSLTIQCQVDSQVTMMFWYRQQPGQSLTLIATANQGSEATYESGFVIDKFPISRPNLTFSTLTVSNMSPEDSSIYLCSVDRRGSQETQYFGPGTRLLVL.

This clonotype appeared a few times. The rearrangement uses TRBV5-5 and TRBJ1-1; weak D call: TRBD1 (6 bases). V lost 0 bases, J lost 0 bases, and 12 bases lay in between. Germline CDR1 reads SGHKS; CDR2 reads YYEKEE (reference sequence). This CDR3 is built from 16 residues. This CDR3 is CASSLEADRMNTEAFF. DNA for the CDR3: TGTGCCAGCAGCTTGGAGGCAGACAGGATGAACACTGAAGCTTTCTTT. The whole variable domain, filled in from reference TRBV5-5 and TRBJ1-1, reads DAGVTQSPTHLIKTRGQQVTLRCSPISGHKSVSWYQQVLGQGPQFIFQYYEKEERGRGNFPDRFSARQFPNYSSELNVNALLLGDSALYLCASSLEADRMNTEAFFGQGTRLTVV.

This sequence joins TRBV12-3 or TRBV12-4 and TRBJ1-5; 8 nucleotides match TRBD1. This CDR3 is built from 16 residues. With V trimmed by 5 bases and J by 2 bases, 8 bases remained unmatched. The CDR3 DNA is TGTGCCAGCAGTGCGCAGGGGGCGCGGGGCAATCAGCCCCAGCATTTT. It codes for CASSAQGARGNQPQHF.

The rearrangement links TRBV7-8 to TRBJ1-4, with D uncertain. The CDR3 is 15 amino acids. Trimming took off 5 bases at V and 0 bases at J, with 10 bases between the two ends. Germline V gives CDR1 SGHVS, CDR2 FQNEAQ. CDR3 sequence (DNA): TGTGCCAGCAGCCCCACAGATGCAACTAATGAAAAACTGTTTTTT. Protein: CASSPTDATNEKLFF.

This clonotype was detected only a few times. V usage is TRBV6-5 and J usage is TRBJ2-7; 10 positions agree with TRBD1. The CDR3 length is 15 residues. V lost 2 bases and J lost 2; bases outside the gene matches: 3. Per germline, CDR1 MNHEY and CDR2 SVGAGI. This chain's CDR3 is CASSYEGTGAYEQYF. CDR3 DNA sequence: TGTGCCAGCAGTTACGAAGGGACAGGGGCCTACGAGCAGTACTTC.

A few counts support this clonotype. This chain uses TRBV7-8 with TRBJ2-5, with D tentatively TRBD2 (6 bases). Trimming cost V 5 bases and J 4 bases, with 17 bases left between them. The length of the CDR3 is 15 residues. The germline CDR1 and CDR2 sequences are SGHVS and FQNEAQ. The CDR3 region has the DNA TGTGCCAGCAGCCCGTCTCACGGGAGTCGAGAGACCCAGTACTTC. Its translation is CASSPSHGSRETQYF. Full variable domain (remainder filled in from reference TRBV7-8 and TRBJ2-5): GAGVSQSPRYKVAKRGQDVALRCDPISGHVSLFWYQQALGQGPEFLTYFQNEAQLDKSGLPSDRFFAERPEGSVSTLKIQRTQQEDSAVYLCASSPSHGSRETQYFGPGTRLLVL.

The rearrangement links TRBV7-2 to TRBJ2-7; 7 nucleotides align to TRBD1. V shed 1 base, J shed 4 bases, and the junction held 10 bases outside the gene matches. The CDR3 spans 16 residues. Germline CDR1 is SGHTA and CDR2 is FQGNSA. CDR3 region: CASSLVGTVLGYEQYF. CDR3 in DNA: TGTGCCAGCAGCTTAGTCGGGACAGTCCTTGGGTACGAGCAGTACTTC.

This clonotype has a handful of counts. Written as DNA, the CDR3 is TGCGCCAGCAGCTCAATGGGGGGGCCTAATGAGCAGTTCTTC. Translated: CASSSMGGPNEQFF. This chain links TRBV5-1 with TRBJ2-1; a weak D match, TRBD2 (7 bases). The V gene lost 3 bases and the J gene lost 7 bases, with 14 bases spanning the gap. Germline V gives CDR1 SGHRS, CDR2 YFSETQ. This CDR3 spans 14 amino acids. Drawing the rest from reference TRBV5-1 and TRBJ2-1, the complete variable domain is KAGVTQTPRYLIKTRGQQVTLSCSPISGHRSVSWYQQTPGQGLQFLFEYFSETQRNKGNFPGRFSGRQFSNSRSEMNVSTLELGDSALYLCASSSMGGPNEQFFGPGTRLTVL.

The chain carries TRBV7-2 and TRBJ1-2; D may be TRBD1 (6 bases). CDR1 SGHTA and CDR2 FQGNSA come from the germline V gene. V gave up 7 bases and J gave up 0 bases, with 15 bases separating them. The CDR3 runs 15 residues. The CDR3 region has the DNA TGTGCCAGCAACCGTGCAGGGGATGCTAACTATGGCTACACCTTC. This translates into CASNRAGDANYGYTF. Using reference TRBV7-2 and TRBJ1-2 for the parts outside the CDR3, the full variable domain is GAGVSQSPSNKVTEKGKDVELRCDPISGHTALYWYRQSLGQGLEFLIYFQGNSAPDKSGLPSDRFSAERTGGSVSTLTIQRTQQEDSAVYLCASNRAGDANYGYTFGSGTRLTVV.